The rows below give T cell receptor beta chains drawn from one sample of a study of graft-versus-host responses after intestinal transplantation. Their target antigens are unknown. TCRdb's table, derived via immunoSEQ multiplex PCR, lists solely in-frame clones and lacks some. This table holds 90,000 to 130,000 clones, approximately 92% found once. Sequencing was performed on unstimulated CD8+ T cells sorted from spleen or lymph node cells, taken before intestinal transplant. Receptor source: a human donor who received an intestinal transplant. The CDR3 runs from the conserved cysteine through the conserved F or W. The D gene is left open where the match is weak. The size field is filled for only some rows; it gives once, few, many or a size class.

CDR3aa: CASSLPWGETYNEQFF; CDR3nt: TGTGCCAGCAGCTTGCCCTGGGGTGAGACCTACAATGAGCAGTTCTTC; d_gene: .; v_gene: TRBV5-4; abundance: .; j_gene: TRBJ2-1
CDR3aa: CASSSGDRANTEAFF; CDR3nt: TGTGCCAGCAGCTCAGGAGACAGGGCCAACACTGAAGCTTTCTTT; d_gene: TRBD1; v_gene: TRBV5-6; abundance: .; j_gene: TRBJ1-1
CDR3aa: CASSPSEISGANVLTF; CDR3nt: TGCGCCAGCAGCCCCTCCGAGATCTCTGGGGCCAACGTCCTGACTTTC; d_gene: .; v_gene: TRBV4-1; abundance: .; j_gene: TRBJ2-6
CDR3aa: CASSPAQTGTEQYF; CDR3nt: TGTGCCAGCAGCCCAGCTCAGACAGGGACAGAGCAGTACTTC; d_gene: TRBD1; v_gene: TRBV7-9; abundance: .; j_gene: TRBJ2-7
CDR3aa: CAISESASGRFTYEQYF; CDR3nt: TGTGCCATCAGTGAGTCGGCTAGCGGGAGGTTCACCTACGAGCAGTACTTC; d_gene: TRBD2; v_gene: TRBV10-3; abundance: .; j_gene: TRBJ2-7
CDR3aa: CASSWGGLNGYTF; CDR3nt: TGTGCCAGCAGTTGGGGGGGGCTGAATGGCTACACCTTC; d_gene: .; v_gene: TRBV6-5; abundance: .; j_gene: TRBJ1-2
CDR3aa: CASSSPGSGNTIYF; CDR3nt: TGTGCCAGCAGCTCCCCTGGGTCAGGAAACACCATATATTTT; d_gene: .; v_gene: TRBV27; abundance: .; j_gene: TRBJ1-3
CDR3aa: CASSVGTLAGSTDTQYF; CDR3nt: TGTGCCAGCAGCGTAGGGACTCTAGCAGGTAGCACAGATACGCAGTATTTT; d_gene: .; v_gene: TRBV9; abundance: .; j_gene: TRBJ2-3
CDR3aa: CASSPSGTSPYNEQFF; CDR3nt: TGCGCCAGCAGCCCCTCCGGGACTAGTCCCTACAATGAGCAGTTCTTC; d_gene: TRBD2; v_gene: TRBV4-1; abundance: .; j_gene: TRBJ2-1
CDR3aa: CASSVEGRNEKLFF; CDR3nt: TGTGCCAGCAGCGTAGAGGGCAGAAACGAAAAACTGTTTTTT; d_gene: .; v_gene: TRBV9; abundance: .; j_gene: TRBJ1-4
CDR3aa: CASSYGVDEKLFF; CDR3nt: TGTGCCAGCAGTTATGGTGTCGATGAAAAACTGTTTTTT; d_gene: .; v_gene: TRBV6-6; abundance: .; j_gene: TRBJ1-4
CDR3aa: CASSSDPGVVF; CDR3nt: TGCGCCAGCAGCTCGGACCCCGGGGTTGTCTTC; d_gene: .; v_gene: TRBV5-1; abundance: .; j_gene: TRBJ2-1
CDR3aa: CASTSGLAAYNEQFF; CDR3nt: TGTGCCAGCACCTCGGGACTAGCGGCCTACAATGAGCAGTTCTTC; d_gene: TRBD2; v_gene: TRBV19; abundance: .; j_gene: TRBJ2-1
CDR3aa: CASSPSGTAIGYTF; CDR3nt: TGTGCCAGCAGCCCATCCGGGACGGCCATCGGCTACACCTTC; d_gene: .; v_gene: TRBV7-9; abundance: few; j_gene: TRBJ1-2
CDR3aa: CASSLGASNQPQHF; CDR3nt: TGTGCCAGCAGTTTAGGGGCTAGCAATCAGCCCCAGCATTTT; d_gene: .; v_gene: TRBV27; abundance: .; j_gene: TRBJ1-5
CDR3aa: CARCEGLNSSGANVLTF; CDR3nt: TGTGCCAGGTGTGAGGGGTTAAATAGCTCTGGGGCCAACGTCCTGACTTTC; d_gene: .; v_gene: TRBV5-6; abundance: .; j_gene: TRBJ2-6
CDR3aa: CASSLGGTGPSDTQYF; CDR3nt: TGTGCCAGCAGCTTAGGGGGGACAGGTCCGTCCGATACGCAGTATTTT; d_gene: TRBD1; v_gene: TRBV11-1; abundance: .; j_gene: TRBJ2-3
CDR3aa: CASSLIGTSGKTEYF; CDR3nt: TGTGCCAGCAGTTTAATCGGGACTAGCGGGAAGACGGAGTACTTC; d_gene: TRBD2; v_gene: TRBV27; abundance: .; j_gene: TRBJ2-7
CDR3aa: CASSSGSWGTEQFF; CDR3nt: TGTGCCAGCAGCTCCGGGTCTTGGGGTACTGAGCAGTTCTTC; d_gene: .; v_gene: TRBV5-6; abundance: .; j_gene: TRBJ2-1
CDR3aa: CASSVTATPNTEAFF; CDR3nt: TGTGCCAGCAGCGTGACAGCTACCCCGAACACTGAAGCTTTCTTT; d_gene: .; v_gene: TRBV9; abundance: .; j_gene: TRBJ1-1
CDR3aa: CASSSGGPHGNTIYF; CDR3nt: TGTGCCAGCAGCTCCGGTGGGCCACATGGAAACACCATATATTTT; d_gene: .; v_gene: TRBV5-8; abundance: .; j_gene: TRBJ1-3
CDR3aa: CASSQVRLREQFF; CDR3nt: TGTGCCAGCAGCCAAGTTCGCCTTCGCGAGCAGTTCTTC; d_gene: .; v_gene: TRBV4-2; abundance: once; j_gene: TRBJ2-1
CDR3aa: CASSLRRGQDTQYF; CDR3nt: TGTGCCAGCAGTTTAAGGAGGGGGCAAGATACGCAGTATTTT; d_gene: .; v_gene: TRBV28; abundance: .; j_gene: TRBJ2-3
CDR3aa: CAAEGVVGYTF; CDR3nt: TGTGCCGCTGAGGGGGTCGTAGGCTACACCTTC; d_gene: .; v_gene: TRBV2; abundance: .; j_gene: TRBJ1-2
CDR3aa: CATASRAKGGNIQYF; CDR3nt: TGTGCCACCGCCTCGAGGGCCAAGGGAGGAAACATTCAGTACTTC; d_gene: .; v_gene: TRBV6-5; abundance: .; j_gene: TRBJ2-4
CDR3aa: CASSVGGRGEQYF; CDR3nt: TGTGCCAGCAGCGTAGGGGGCCGCGGGGAGCAGTACTTC; d_gene: .; v_gene: TRBV9; abundance: .; j_gene: TRBJ2-7
CDR3aa: CASSFGDRIPYEQYF; CDR3nt: TGTGCCAGCAGTTTCGGCGACAGGATTCCCTACGAGCAGTACTTC; d_gene: .; v_gene: TRBV27; abundance: .; j_gene: TRBJ2-7
CDR3aa: CSVGLGPFILTAEETQYF; CDR3nt: TGCAGCGTTGGGCTAGGGCCTTTCATCCTGACAGCCGAAGAGACCCAGTACTTC; d_gene: .; v_gene: TRBV29-1; abundance: .; j_gene: TRBJ2-5
CDR3aa: CASSDFVAGVPNEQFF; CDR3nt: TGTGCCAGCAGTGATTTTGTAGCGGGAGTACCCAATGAGCAGTTCTTC; d_gene: TRBD2; v_gene: TRBV2; abundance: .; j_gene: TRBJ2-1
CDR3aa: CASSLGTGAYEQYF; CDR3nt: TGTGCCAGTAGCCTCGGGACAGGGGCCTACGAGCAGTACTTC; d_gene: TRBD1; v_gene: TRBV19; abundance: few; j_gene: TRBJ2-7
CDR3aa: CASSLSPLMNTEAFF; CDR3nt: TGCGCCAGCAGCTTGTCCCCACTTATGAACACTGAAGCTTTCTTT; d_gene: .; v_gene: TRBV5-1; abundance: .; j_gene: TRBJ1-1
CDR3aa: CASISQGGNYGYTF; CDR3nt: TGTGCCAGCATCTCCCAGGGAGGCAACTATGGCTACACCTTC; d_gene: .; v_gene: TRBV7-9; abundance: .; j_gene: TRBJ1-2
CDR3aa: CASGWTGTEQYF; CDR3nt: TGTGCTAGTGGTTGGACAGGGACCGAGCAGTACTTC; d_gene: TRBD1; v_gene: TRBV12-5; abundance: few; j_gene: TRBJ2-7
CDR3aa: CASSSRIKTEAFF; CDR3nt: TGTGCCAGCAGCTCGAGGATAAAGACTGAAGCTTTCTTT; d_gene: .; v_gene: TRBV7-9; abundance: few; j_gene: TRBJ1-1
CDR3aa: CASSQEASGSYEQYF; CDR3nt: TGTGCCAGCAGCCAAGAGGCTAGCGGGAGTTACGAGCAGTACTTC; d_gene: TRBD2; v_gene: TRBV4-2; abundance: .; j_gene: TRBJ2-7
CDR3aa: CASSLASRGTDTQYF; CDR3nt: TGTGCCAGCAGCTTAGCCTCCAGGGGCACAGATACGCAGTATTTT; d_gene: .; v_gene: TRBV7-8; abundance: once; j_gene: TRBJ2-3
CDR3aa: CASRAHLGGTNEKLFF; CDR3nt: TGTGCCAGCAGGGCGCACCTTGGGGGGACTAATGAAAAACTGTTTTTT; d_gene: .; v_gene: TRBV2; abundance: .; j_gene: TRBJ1-4
CDR3aa: CASSQRLAGTHEQYF; CDR3nt: TGTGCCAGCAGTCAACGACTAGCGGGGACCCACGAGCAGTACTTC; d_gene: TRBD2; v_gene: TRBV14; abundance: .; j_gene: TRBJ2-7
CDR3aa: CASTSAYEQYF; CDR3nt: TGTGCCAGCACGTCAGCCTACGAGCAGTACTTC; d_gene: .; v_gene: TRBV27; abundance: .; j_gene: TRBJ2-7
CDR3aa: CASSISDRVDQPQHF; CDR3nt: TGTGCCAGTAGTATCTCGGACAGGGTAGATCAGCCCCAGCATTTT; d_gene: TRBD1; v_gene: TRBV19; abundance: .; j_gene: TRBJ1-5
CDR3aa: CASSLIASGNEQFF; CDR3nt: TGTGCCAGCAGCTTAATTGCCTCCGGGAATGAGCAGTTCTTC; d_gene: .; v_gene: TRBV7-3; abundance: .; j_gene: TRBJ2-1
CDR3aa: CASSLVSTVYEQYF; CDR3nt: TGTGCCAGCAGCTTAGTCTCGACAGTATACGAGCAGTACTTC; d_gene: .; v_gene: TRBV7-8; abundance: .; j_gene: TRBJ2-7
CDR3aa: CSAAQGNEQFF; CDR3nt: TGCAGTGCAGCACAGGGGAATGAGCAGTTCTTC; d_gene: TRBD1; v_gene: TRBV20-1; abundance: .; j_gene: TRBJ2-1
CDR3aa: CASIKLNTEAFF; CDR3nt: TGTGCCAGCATTAAACTAAACACTGAAGCTTTCTTT; d_gene: .; v_gene: TRBV6-1; abundance: .; j_gene: TRBJ1-1
CDR3aa: CASSVQRTYTDTQYF; CDR3nt: TGTGCCAGCAGTGTTCAGCGGACTTACACAGATACGCAGTATTTT; d_gene: .; v_gene: TRBV6-1; abundance: .; j_gene: TRBJ2-3
CDR3aa: CASSLPSQGGSYEQYF; CDR3nt: TGTGCCAGCAGCTTACCCTCCCAGGGTGGATCCTACGAGCAGTACTTC; d_gene: .; v_gene: TRBV11-2; abundance: .; j_gene: TRBJ2-7
CDR3aa: CASSQGGRGLDEQFF; CDR3nt: TGCGCCAGCAGCCAAGGAGGCAGGGGACTAGATGAGCAGTTCTTC; d_gene: TRBD2; v_gene: TRBV4-1; abundance: .; j_gene: TRBJ2-1
CDR3aa: CASGSGSYNEQFF; CDR3nt: TGTGCCAGCGGCAGTGGGTCCTACAATGAGCAGTTCTTC; d_gene: .; v_gene: TRBV9; abundance: .; j_gene: TRBJ2-1
CDR3aa: CASSQSPGTGYEKLFF; CDR3nt: TGCGCCAGCAGTCAATCCCCCGGGACAGGCTATGAAAAACTGTTTTTT; d_gene: TRBD1; v_gene: TRBV23-1; abundance: .; j_gene: TRBJ1-4
CDR3aa: CASTMVPNTEAFF; CDR3nt: TGTGCCAGTACGATGGTGCCGAACACTGAAGCTTTCTTT; d_gene: .; v_gene: TRBV19; abundance: .; j_gene: TRBJ1-1
CDR3aa: CASSLATSGSSWDTQYF; CDR3nt: TGCGCCAGCAGCTTGGCGACTAGCGGGAGTTCATGGGATACGCAGTATTTT; d_gene: TRBD2; v_gene: TRBV5-1; abundance: .; j_gene: TRBJ2-3
CDR3aa: CASSIKMAAYNEQFF; CDR3nt: TGTGCCAGTAGTATAAAGATGGCGGCTTACAATGAGCAGTTCTTC; d_gene: .; v_gene: TRBV19; abundance: .; j_gene: TRBJ2-1
CDR3aa: CASSPRDYGYTF; CDR3nt: TGCGCCAGCAGCCCCAGGGACTATGGCTACACCTTC; d_gene: .; v_gene: TRBV5-1; abundance: .; j_gene: TRBJ1-2
CDR3aa: CASSENFLSYNEQFF; CDR3nt: TGTGCCAGCAGTGAAAACTTCCTAAGCTACAATGAGCAGTTCTTC; d_gene: .; v_gene: TRBV2; abundance: .; j_gene: TRBJ2-1
CDR3aa: CAWSSWGEQYF; CDR3nt: TGTGCCTGGAGTTCCTGGGGCGAGCAGTACTTC; d_gene: .; v_gene: TRBV30; abundance: .; j_gene: TRBJ2-7
CDR3aa: CAWSAVNEQFF; CDR3nt: TGTGCCTGGAGTGCAGTTAATGAGCAGTTCTTC; d_gene: .; v_gene: TRBV30; abundance: .; j_gene: TRBJ2-1
CDR3aa: CASSMLSSVAYEQYF; CDR3nt: TGTGCCAGCAGCATGCTTTCCTCAGTGGCCTACGAGCAGTACTTC; d_gene: .; v_gene: TRBV13; abundance: once; j_gene: TRBJ2-7
CDR3aa: CASSSTGDAVGNQPQHF; CDR3nt: TGTGCCAGCAGCTCGACGGGGGACGCCGTTGGCAATCAGCCCCAGCATTTT; d_gene: .; v_gene: TRBV11-2; abundance: .; j_gene: TRBJ1-5
CDR3aa: CASRENYEPGFSYEQYF; CDR3nt: TGCGCCAGCAGGGAAAATTACGAGCCGGGGTTCTCCTACGAGCAGTACTTC; d_gene: .; v_gene: TRBV4-1; abundance: .; j_gene: TRBJ2-7